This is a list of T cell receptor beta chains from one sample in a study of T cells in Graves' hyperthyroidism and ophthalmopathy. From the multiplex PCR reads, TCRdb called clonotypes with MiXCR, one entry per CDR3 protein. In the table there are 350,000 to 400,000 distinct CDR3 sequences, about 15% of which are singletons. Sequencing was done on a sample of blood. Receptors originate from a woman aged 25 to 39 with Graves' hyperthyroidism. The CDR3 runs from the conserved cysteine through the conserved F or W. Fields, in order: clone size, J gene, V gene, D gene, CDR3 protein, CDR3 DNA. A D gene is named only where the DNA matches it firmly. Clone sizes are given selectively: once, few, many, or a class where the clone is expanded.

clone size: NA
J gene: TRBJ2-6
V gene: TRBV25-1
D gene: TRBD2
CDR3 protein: CASSEWGGSGANVLTF
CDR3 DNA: TGTGCCAGCAGTGAATGGGGGGGCTCTGGGGCCAACGTCCTGACTTTC

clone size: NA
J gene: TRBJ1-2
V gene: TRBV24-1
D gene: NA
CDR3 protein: CATSDPAQGYGYTF
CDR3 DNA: TGTGCCACCAGTGATCCGGCCCAGGGGTATGGCTACACCTTC

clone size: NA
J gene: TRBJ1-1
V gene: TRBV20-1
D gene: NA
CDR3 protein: CSAGGGETEAFF
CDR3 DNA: TGCAGTGCCGGGGGAGGGGAGACTGAAGCTTTCTTT

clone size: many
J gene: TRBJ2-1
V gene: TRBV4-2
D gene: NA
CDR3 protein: CASSQDAGVGREQFF
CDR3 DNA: TGTGCCAGCAGCCAAGATGCAGGGGTTGGTCGTGAGCAGTTCTTC

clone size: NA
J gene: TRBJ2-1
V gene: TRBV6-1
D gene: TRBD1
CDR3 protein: CASSKQGAEQFF
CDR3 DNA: TGTGCCAGCAGTAAACAGGGGGCTGAGCAGTTCTTC

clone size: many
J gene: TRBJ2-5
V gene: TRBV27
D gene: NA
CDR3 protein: CASSLSYTEAQYF
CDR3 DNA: TGTGCCAGCAGTTTGAGCTATACGGAGGCCCAGTACTTC

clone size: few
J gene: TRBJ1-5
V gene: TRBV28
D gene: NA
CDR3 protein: CASSAIIRGPVNQPQHF
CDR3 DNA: TGTGCCAGCAGTGCGATCATTCGGGGGCCCGTGAATCAGCCCCAGCATTTT

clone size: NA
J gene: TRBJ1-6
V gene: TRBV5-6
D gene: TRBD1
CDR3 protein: CASSEDRAYSPLHF
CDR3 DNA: TGTGCCAGCAGCGAGGACAGGGCTTATTCACCCCTCCACTTT

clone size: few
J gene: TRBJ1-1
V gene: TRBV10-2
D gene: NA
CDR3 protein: CASRGSNTEAFF
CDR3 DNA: TGCGCCAGCAGGGGGTCGAACACTGAAGCTTTCTTT

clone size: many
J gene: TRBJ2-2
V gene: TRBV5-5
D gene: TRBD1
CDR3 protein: CASSGGQGANTGELFF
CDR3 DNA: TGTGCCAGCAGCGGTGGACAGGGGGCAAACACCGGGGAGCTGTTTTTT

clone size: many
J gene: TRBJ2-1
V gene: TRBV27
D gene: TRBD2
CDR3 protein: CASRDRLAGYNEQFF
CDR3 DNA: TGTGCCAGCAGAGATCGACTAGCGGGCTACAATGAGCAGTTCTTC

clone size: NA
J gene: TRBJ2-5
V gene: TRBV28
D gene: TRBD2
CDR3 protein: CASGSGGSPETQYF
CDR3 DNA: TGTGCCAGCGGTTCTGGCGGGAGTCCGGAGACCCAGTACTTC

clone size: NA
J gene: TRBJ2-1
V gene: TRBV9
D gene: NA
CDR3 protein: CASSVLASSIYNEQFF
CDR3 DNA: TGTGCCAGCAGCGTACTCGCCTCCTCGATTTACAATGAGCAGTTCTTC

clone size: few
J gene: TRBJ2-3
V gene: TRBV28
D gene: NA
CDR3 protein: CARVTGTDTQYF
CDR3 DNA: TGTGCCAGGGTGACAGGCACAGATACGCAGTATTTT

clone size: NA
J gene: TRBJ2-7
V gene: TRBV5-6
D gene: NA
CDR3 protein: CASSLANRVYEQYF
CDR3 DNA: TGTGCCAGCAGCTTGGCTAACAGGGTGTACGAGCAGTACTTC

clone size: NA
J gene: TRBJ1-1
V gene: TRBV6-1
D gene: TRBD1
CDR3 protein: CASRWDRLNTEAFF
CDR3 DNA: TGTGCCAGCAGATGGGACAGATTGAACACTGAAGCTTTCTTT

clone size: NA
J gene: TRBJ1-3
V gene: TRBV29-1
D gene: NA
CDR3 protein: CSVRGGHTIYF
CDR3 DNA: TGCAGCGTGAGGGGTGGGCACACCATATATTTT

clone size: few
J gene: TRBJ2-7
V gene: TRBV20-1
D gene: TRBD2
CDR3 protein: CSARLGTRISYEQYF
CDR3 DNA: TGCAGTGCTAGACTCGGGACTAGAATAAGCTACGAGCAGTACTTC